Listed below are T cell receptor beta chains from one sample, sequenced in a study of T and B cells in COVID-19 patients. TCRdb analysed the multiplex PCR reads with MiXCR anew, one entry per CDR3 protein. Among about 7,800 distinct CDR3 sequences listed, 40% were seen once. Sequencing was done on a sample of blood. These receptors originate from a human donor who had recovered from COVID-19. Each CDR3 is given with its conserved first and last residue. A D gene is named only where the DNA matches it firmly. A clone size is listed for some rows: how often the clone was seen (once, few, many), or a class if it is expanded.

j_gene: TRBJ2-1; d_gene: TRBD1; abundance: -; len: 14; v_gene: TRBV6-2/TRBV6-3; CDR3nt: TGTGCCAGCAGTTACGCCGGGACAGACAATGAGCAGTTCTTC; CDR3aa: CASSYAGTDNEQFF
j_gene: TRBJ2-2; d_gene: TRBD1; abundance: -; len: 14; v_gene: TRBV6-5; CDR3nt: TGTGCCAGCAGGACAGGGGGCAGGACCGGGGAGCTGTTTTTT; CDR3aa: CASRTGGRTGELFF
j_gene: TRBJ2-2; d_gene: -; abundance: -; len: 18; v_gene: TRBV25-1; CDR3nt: TGTGCCAGCAGTGCAAACGCTCCGGGACCGATGAACACCGGGGAGCTGTTTTTT; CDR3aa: CASSANAPGPMNTGELFF
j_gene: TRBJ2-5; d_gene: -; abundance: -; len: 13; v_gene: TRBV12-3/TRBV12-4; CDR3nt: TGTGCCAGCAGTCCGATGTCTAAAGAGACCCAGTACTTC; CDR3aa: CASSPMSKETQYF
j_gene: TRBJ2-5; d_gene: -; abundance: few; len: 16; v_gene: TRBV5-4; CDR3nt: TGTGCCAGCAGAGGTCAGGGGGGTGATCTGGAAGAGACCCAGTACTTC; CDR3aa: CASRGQGGDLEETQYF
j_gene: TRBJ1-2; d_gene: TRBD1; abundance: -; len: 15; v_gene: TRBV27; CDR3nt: TGTGCCAGCAGTCCCCTGGGGACAGGGGGATATGGCTACACCTTC; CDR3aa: CASSPLGTGGYGYTF
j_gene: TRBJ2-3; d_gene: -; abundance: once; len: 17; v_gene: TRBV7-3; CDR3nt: TGTGCCAGCAGCTCTAACCCCACCGGGACACCTATGGGTACGCAGTATTTT; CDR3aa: CASSSNPTGTPMGTQYF
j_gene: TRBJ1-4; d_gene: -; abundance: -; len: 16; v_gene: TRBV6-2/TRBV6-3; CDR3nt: TGTGCCAGCTCCCCGACCCCCGGGAGCCGGTATGAAAAACTGTTTTTT; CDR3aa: CASSPTPGSRYEKLFF
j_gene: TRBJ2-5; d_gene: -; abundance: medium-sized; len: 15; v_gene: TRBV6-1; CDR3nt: TGTGCCAGCAGCCCCAATGGACAGTCGGGTGAGACCCAGTACTTC; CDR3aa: CASSPNGQSGETQYF
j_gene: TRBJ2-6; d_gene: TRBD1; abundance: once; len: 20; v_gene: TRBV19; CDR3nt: TGTGCCAGTAGTATAGACTCGACCGGGACAGCCGGCTCTGGGGCCAACATCCTGACTTTC; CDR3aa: CASSIDSTGTAGSGANILTF
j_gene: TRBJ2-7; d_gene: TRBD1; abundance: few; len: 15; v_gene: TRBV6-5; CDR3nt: TGTGCCAGCAGTTATGGGACAGGGGGAGCCTACGAGCAGTACTTC; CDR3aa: CASSYGTGGAYEQYF
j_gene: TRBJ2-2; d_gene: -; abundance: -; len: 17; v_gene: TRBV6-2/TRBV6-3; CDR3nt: TGTGCCAGCAGTGCCCCCTCGCCAGGGTCCGGCACCGGGGAGCTGTTTTTT; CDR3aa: CASSAPSPGSGTGELFF
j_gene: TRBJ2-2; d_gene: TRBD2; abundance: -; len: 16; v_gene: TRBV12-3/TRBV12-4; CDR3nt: TGTGCCAGCAGGGTACGACTAGCACGGGGCACCGGGGAGCTGTTTTTT; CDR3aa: CASRVRLARGTGELFF
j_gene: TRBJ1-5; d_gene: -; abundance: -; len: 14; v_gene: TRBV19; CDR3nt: TGTGCCAGTAGTCCCGCCCTTGAGGGACAGCCCCAGCATTTT; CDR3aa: CASSPALEGQPQHF
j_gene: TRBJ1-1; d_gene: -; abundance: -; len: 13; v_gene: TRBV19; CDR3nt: TGTGCCAGTAGTATAAGCAGGGCTTCTGAAGCTTTATTT; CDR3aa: CASSISRASEALF
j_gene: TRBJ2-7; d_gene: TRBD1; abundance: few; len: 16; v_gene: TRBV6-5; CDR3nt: TGTGCCAGCAGTTACCACCCCCCGGACAGGGGTGAAGAGCAGTACTTC; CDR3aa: CASSYHPPDRGEEQYF
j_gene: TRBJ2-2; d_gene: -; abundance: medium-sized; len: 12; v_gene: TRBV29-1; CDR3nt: TGCAGCGTTGGCAGGAACACCGGGGAGCTGTTTTTT; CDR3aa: CSVGRNTGELFF
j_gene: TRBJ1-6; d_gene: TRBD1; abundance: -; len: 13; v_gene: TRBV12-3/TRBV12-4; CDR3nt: TGTGCCAGCACGACAGGGAGTTCGTCACCCCTCCACTTT; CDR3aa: CASTTGSSSPLHF
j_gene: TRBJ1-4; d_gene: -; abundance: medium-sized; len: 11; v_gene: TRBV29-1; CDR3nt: TGCAGCCTTCAGGCAGGGGAAAAACTGTTTTTT; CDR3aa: CSLQAGEKLFF
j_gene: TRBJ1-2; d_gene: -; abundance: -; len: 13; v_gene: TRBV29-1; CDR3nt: TGCAGCGTTGGATCTACGGGGGGCGATGGCTACACCTTC; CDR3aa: CSVGSTGGDGYTF
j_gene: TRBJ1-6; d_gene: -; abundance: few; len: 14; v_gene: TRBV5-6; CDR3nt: TGTGCCAGCAGCTTGGCCGGGGGACATTCACCCCTCCACTTT; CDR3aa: CASSLAGGHSPLHF
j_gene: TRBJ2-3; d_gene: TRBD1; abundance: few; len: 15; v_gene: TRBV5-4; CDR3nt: TGTGCCAGCAGCCGGCCCGGGACAGGCACAGATACGCAGTATTTT; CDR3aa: CASSRPGTGTDTQYF
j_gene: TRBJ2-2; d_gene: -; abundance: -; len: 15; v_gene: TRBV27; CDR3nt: TGTGCCAGCAGTTTTGAGGAGACTGGGACCGGGGAGCTGTTTTTT; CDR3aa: CASSFEETGTGELFF
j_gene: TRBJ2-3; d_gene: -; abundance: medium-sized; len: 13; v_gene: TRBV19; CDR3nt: TGTGCCAGTAGGAGGGGTGGCGAAGATACGCAGTATTTT; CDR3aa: CASRRGGEDTQYF
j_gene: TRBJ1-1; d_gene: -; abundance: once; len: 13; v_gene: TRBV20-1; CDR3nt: TGCAGTGCCAGCCAGGGCAGGACAACTGAAGCTTTCTTT; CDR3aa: CSASQGRTTEAFF
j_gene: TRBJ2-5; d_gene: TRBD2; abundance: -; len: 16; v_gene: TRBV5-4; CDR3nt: TGTGCCAGCAGCTTGGCGGGATCTAGCGGGGGAGAGACCCAGTACTTC; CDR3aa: CASSLAGSSGGETQYF
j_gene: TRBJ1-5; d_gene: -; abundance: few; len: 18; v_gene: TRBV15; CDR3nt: TGTGCCACCAGCAGAGTAGGGGTCGCGAGGTTGGCCAATCAGCCCCAGCATTTT; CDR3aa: CATSRVGVARLANQPQHF
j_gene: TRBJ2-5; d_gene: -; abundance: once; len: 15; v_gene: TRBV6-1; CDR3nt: TGTGCCAGCAGTGAATCGGACGGACATCAAGAGACCCAGTACTTC; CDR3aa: CASSESDGHQETQYF
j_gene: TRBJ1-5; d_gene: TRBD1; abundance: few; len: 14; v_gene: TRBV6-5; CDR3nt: TGTGCCAGCAGACTAGACAGGGGCAATCAGCCCCAGCATTTT; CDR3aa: CASRLDRGNQPQHF
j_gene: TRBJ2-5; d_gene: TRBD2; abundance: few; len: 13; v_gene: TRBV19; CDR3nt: TGTGCCAGTAGTTTTTCGGGAGGGGAGACCCAGTACTTC; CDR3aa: CASSFSGGETQYF
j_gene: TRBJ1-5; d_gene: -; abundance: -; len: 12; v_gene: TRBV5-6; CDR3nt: TGTGCCAGCAGCTTGTATGATCAGCCCCAGCATTTT; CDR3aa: CASSLYDQPQHF
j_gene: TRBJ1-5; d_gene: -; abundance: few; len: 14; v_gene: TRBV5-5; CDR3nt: TGTGCCAGCAGTTCCCCGGGACTCTATCAGCCCCAGCATTTT; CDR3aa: CASSSPGLYQPQHF
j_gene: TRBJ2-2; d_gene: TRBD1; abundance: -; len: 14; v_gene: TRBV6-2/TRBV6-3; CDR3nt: TGTGCCAGCAGTAAGACAGGGTCCGGCGGGGAGCTGTTTTTT; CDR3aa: CASSKTGSGGELFF
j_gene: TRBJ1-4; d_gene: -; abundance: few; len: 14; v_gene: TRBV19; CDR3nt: TGTGCCAGTAGTACGGGTGTCGGTTCGGAAAAACTGTTTTTT; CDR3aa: CASSTGVGSEKLFF
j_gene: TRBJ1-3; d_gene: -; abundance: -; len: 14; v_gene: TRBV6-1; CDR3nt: TGTGCCAGCAGGCCCGGGACCTCTGGAAACACCATATATTTT; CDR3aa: CASRPGTSGNTIYF
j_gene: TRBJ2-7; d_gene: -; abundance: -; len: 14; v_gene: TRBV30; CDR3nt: TGTGCCTGGAGTGTAGGTGGGAGCTCCTACGAGAAGTACTTC; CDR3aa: CAWSVGGSSYEKYF
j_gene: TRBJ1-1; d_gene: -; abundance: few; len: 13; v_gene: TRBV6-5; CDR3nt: TGTGCCAGCAGCCTCGCCGAGAACACTGAAGCTTTCTTT; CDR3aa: CASSLAENTEAFF
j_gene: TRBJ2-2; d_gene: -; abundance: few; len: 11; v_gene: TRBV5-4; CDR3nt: TGTGCCAGCAGCTTCCTCGGGGAGCTGTTTTTT; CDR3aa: CASSFLGELFF